This section outlines one T cell receptor (beta chain) sequence together with its context. The CDR3 loop spans 13 amino acids. Trimming shortened V by 0 bases and J by 7 bases, and 6 bases separated the two germline ends. Germline loops: CDR1 KGHSY, CDR2 FQNENV. Ages ranged from roughly 18 to 100 years, with residence in under 25 US areas. The sample belongs to a study of blood T cell repertoires in COVID-19. Data came from immunoSEQ multiplex PCR; TCRdb stores just in-frame clones and leaves some out. The repertoire holds more than 200,000 clones, with 75% to 85% as singletons. The clonotype was recovered from a woman in her 40s with acute COVID-19. The sample was PBMCs or T cells enriched from blood (not recorded which). The rearrangement joins TRBV16 to TRBJ2-2, with D hard to call. The CDR3, as DNA: TGTGCCAGCAGCCAATCCAGACTCGGGGAGCTGTTTTTT. It translates to CASSQSRLGELFF. The entire variable domain, with the rest obtained from reference TRBV16 and TRBJ2-2, is as follows: GEEVAQTPKHLVRGEGQKAKLYCAPIKGHSYVFWYQQVLKNEFKFLISFQNENVFDETGMPKERFSAKCLPNSPCSLEIQATKLEDSAVYFCASSQSRLGELFFGEGSRLTVL.